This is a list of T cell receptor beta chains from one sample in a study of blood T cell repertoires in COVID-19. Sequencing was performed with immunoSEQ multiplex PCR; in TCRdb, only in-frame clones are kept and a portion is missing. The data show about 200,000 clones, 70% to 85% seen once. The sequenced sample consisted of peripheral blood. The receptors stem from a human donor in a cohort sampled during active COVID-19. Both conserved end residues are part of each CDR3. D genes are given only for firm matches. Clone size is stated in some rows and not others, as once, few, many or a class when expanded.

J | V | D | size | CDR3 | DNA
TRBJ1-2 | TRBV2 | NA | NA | CASSGDLGRSDGYTF | TGTGCCAGCAGTGGAGATTTGGGGAGGTCCGATGGCTACACCTTC
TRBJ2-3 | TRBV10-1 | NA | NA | CASSETLLGGSTDTQYF | TGCGCCAGCAGTGAGACCCTACTTGGGGGCAGCACAGATACGCAGTATTTT
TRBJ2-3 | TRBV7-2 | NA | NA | CASSLVPGLVTDTQYF | TGTGCCAGCAGCTTAGTTCCGGGACTGGTTACAGATACGCAGTATTTT
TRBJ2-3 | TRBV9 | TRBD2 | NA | CASSVEPTSGGTDTQYF | TGTGCCAGCAGCGTAGAACCGACTAGCGGGGGCACAGATACGCAGTATTTT
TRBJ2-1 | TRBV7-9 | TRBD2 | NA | CASSLVSFAVAGDHEQFF | TGTGCCAGCAGCTTAGTGTCGTTCGCGGTAGCGGGAGACCATGAGCAGTTCTTC
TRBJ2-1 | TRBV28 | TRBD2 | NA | CASKGRSGDNKQFF | TGTGCCAGCAAGGGAAGGAGCGGGGATAACAAACAGTTCTTC
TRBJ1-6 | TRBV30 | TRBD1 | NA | CAWTKGQGRSPLHF | TGTGCCTGGACAAAAGGACAGGGGAGATCACCCCTCCACTTT
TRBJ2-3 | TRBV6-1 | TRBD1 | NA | CASSEGGQLSSTDTQYF | TGTGCCAGCAGTGAAGGGGGACAGCTCTCTAGCACAGATACGCAGTATTTT
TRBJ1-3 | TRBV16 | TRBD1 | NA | CASSRQGFGNTIYF | TGTGCCAGCAGCCGACAGGGATTCGGAAACACCATATATTTT
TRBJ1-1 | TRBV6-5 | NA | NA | CASSRKTMNTEAFF | TGTGCCAGCAGTCGGAAGACTATGAACACTGAAGCTTTCTTT
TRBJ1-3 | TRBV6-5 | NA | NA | CASSRDSSGNTIYF | TGTGCCAGCAGCAGAGACAGTTCTGGAAACACCATATATTTT
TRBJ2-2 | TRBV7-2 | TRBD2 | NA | CASSLEGGLTGELFF | TGTGCCAGCAGCTTAGAGGGAGGGCTTACCGGGGAGCTGTTTTTT
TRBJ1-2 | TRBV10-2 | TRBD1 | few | CASSRGINYGYTF | TGCGCCAGCAGCAGGGGGATAAACTATGGCTACACCTTC
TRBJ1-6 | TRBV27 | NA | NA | CASKAPGSYNSPLHF | TGTGCCAGCAAGGCCCCGGGCTCCTATAATTCACCCCTCCACTTT
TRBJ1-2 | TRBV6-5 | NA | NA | CASSYSSRNPGYGYTF | TGTGCCAGCAGTTACTCGAGTCGAAATCCGGGCTATGGCTACACCTTC
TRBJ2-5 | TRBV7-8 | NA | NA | CASSRDMYGTQYF | TGTGCCAGCAGCCGGGACATGTACGGGACCCAGTACTTC
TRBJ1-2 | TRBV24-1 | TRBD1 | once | CATSDPGQGARGYTF | TGTGCCACCAGTGATCCAGGACAGGGGGCGCGCGGCTACACCTTC
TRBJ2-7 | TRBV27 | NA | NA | CASKWGAGPYEQYF | TGTGCCAGCAAGTGGGGCGCCGGCCCCTACGAGCAGTACTTC
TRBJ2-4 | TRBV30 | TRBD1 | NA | CAWRGTARNIQYF | TGTGCCTGGAGAGGGACAGCGAGAAACATTCAGTACTTC
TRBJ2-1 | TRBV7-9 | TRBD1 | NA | CASSFPGQGYNEQFF | TGTGCCAGCAGCTTTCCGGGACAGGGGTATAATGAGCAGTTCTTC
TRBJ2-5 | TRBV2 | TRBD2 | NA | CASNERHSGRRRETQYF | TGTGCCAGCAACGAACGCCATAGCGGGAGGAGGAGGGAGACCCAGTACTTC
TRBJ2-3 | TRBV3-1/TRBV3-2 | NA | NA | CASSRRGGSTDTQYF | TGTGCCAGCAGCCGTCGTGGGGGGAGCACAGATACGCAGTATTTT
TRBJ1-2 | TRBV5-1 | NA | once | CASSPGPGDYGYTF | TGCGCCAGCAGCCCTGGACCAGGGGACTATGGCTACACCTTC
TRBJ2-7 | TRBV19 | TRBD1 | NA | CASKRDRGGYEQYF | TGTGCCTCGAAACGGGACAGGGGGGGCTACGAGCAGTACTTC